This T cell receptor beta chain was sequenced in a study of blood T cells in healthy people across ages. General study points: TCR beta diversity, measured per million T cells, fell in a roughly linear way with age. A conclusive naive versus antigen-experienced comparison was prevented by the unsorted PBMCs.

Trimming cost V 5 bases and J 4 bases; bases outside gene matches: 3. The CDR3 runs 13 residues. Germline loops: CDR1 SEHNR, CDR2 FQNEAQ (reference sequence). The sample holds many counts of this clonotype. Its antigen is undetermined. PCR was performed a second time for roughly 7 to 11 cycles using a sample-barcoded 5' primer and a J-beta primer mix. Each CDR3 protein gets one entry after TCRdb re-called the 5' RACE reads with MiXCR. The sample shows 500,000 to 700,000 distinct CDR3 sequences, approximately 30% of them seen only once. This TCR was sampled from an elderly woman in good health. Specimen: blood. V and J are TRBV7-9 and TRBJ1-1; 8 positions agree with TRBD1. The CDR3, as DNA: TGTGCCAGCAGCACTGACAGGGGCACTGAAGCTTTCTTT. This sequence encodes CASSTDRGTEAFF.